Shown below are 31 T cell receptor beta chains from a single sample sequenced in a study of neurological immune-mediated disorders. TCRdb independently ran MiXCR on the 5' RACE reads; one entry per CDR3 protein. The sample has roughly 52,000 distinct CDR3 sequences; 4% are singletons. The sample was CD4+ T cells from blood. These receptors originate from a woman in her thirties or forties with multiple sclerosis.

There are many counts of this clonotype. This rearrangement joins TRBV5-1 to TRBJ1-1; 9 positions match TRBD1. The germline V gene encodes CDR1 SGHRS and CDR2 YFSETQ. J gave up 3 bases and V 4 bases, and 13 bases lay outside the gene matches. This CDR3 has 17 amino acids. The CDR3 loop reads CASSTYPTGGGYTEAFF. Written as DNA, the CDR3 is TGCGCCAGCAGCACCTACCCGACAGGGGGGGGATACACTGAAGCTTTCTTT.

This clonotype came up many times. This chain uses TRBV4-1 with TRBJ2-6; D may be TRBD1 (7 bases). There are 20 residues in the CDR3. CDR1 and CDR2 (germline): MGHRA, YSYEKL. The ends were cut back, 0 bases at V and 0 bases at J, with 18 bases in the middle. The CDR3 bases are TGCGCCAGCAGCCAAGATAGGGGGGACAGTTTTTTCTCTGGGGCCAACGTCCTGACTTTC. It encodes CASSQDRGDSFFSGANVLTF.

This clonotype was counted ten times or more. The rearrangement uses TRBV5-5 and TRBJ2-3, with a possible D match to TRBD2 (7 bases). CDR1 and CDR2 (germline): SGHKS, YYEKEE (reference sequence). The V end was cut by 1 base, the J end by 1 base, with 10 bases between. This CDR3 comprises 15 residues. The CDR3 sequence is CASSLMRGRTDTQYF. The CDR3 coding sequence is TGTGCCAGCAGCTTGATGCGGGGGCGCACAGATACGCAGTATTTT.

In its sample, this clonotype was seen many times. This chain joins TRBV6-5 and TRBJ2-3, with a weak D call TRBD2 (7 bases). CDR3 size: 14 residues. Germline-derived CDR1 and CDR2 are MNHEY and SVGAGI. Trimming left V 8 bases short and J 2 bases short, with 14 bases between. The CDR3 loop is CASRGRGDTDTQYF. CDR3 nucleotides: TGTGCCAGCCGGGGGAGGGGGGACACAGATACGCAGTATTTT.

This clonotype was found many times. The rearrangement joins TRBV12-3 or TRBV12-4 to TRBJ2-5; D unclear. This CDR3 region has 11 residues. Trimming left V 3 bases short and J 5 bases short, with 4 bases between. The CDR3 DNA reads TGTGCCAGCAGTTTTATGGAGACCCAGTACTTC. Residues: CASSFMETQYF.

This clonotype occurred many times. The CDR3, as DNA: TGCAGCGTTTCGGACAACTTGAACACTGAAGCTTTCTTT. Protein product: CSVSDNLNTEAFF. This chain uses TRBV29-1 with TRBJ1-1, with a possible D match to TRBD1 (5 bases). V was shortened by 5 bases and J by 0 bases, with 10 bases between the two germline ends. The CDR3 is made up of 13 amino acids. In germline, CDR1 is SQVTM, CDR2 ANQGSEA.

V is TRBV9 and J is TRBJ2-1; TRBD1 aligns across 9 bases. Losses at the gene ends were 3 bases for V and 7 bases for J; bases not matched to a gene: 5. CDR3 length: 14 amino acids. Germline V gives CDR1 SGDLS, CDR2 YYNGEE. CDR3 sequence (DNA): TGTGCCAGCAGCGAGGGACAGGGTAGGAATGAGCAGTTCTTC. This sequence encodes CASSEGQGRNEQFF.

This clonotype came up many times. The chain recombines TRBV4-1 with TRBJ1-6; D is possibly TRBD1 (5 bases). The CDR3 runs 15 residues. Germline CDR1 reads MGHRA; CDR2 reads YSYEKL. V shed 4 bases and J shed 6 bases, with 13 bases lying between them. For the CDR3, the DNA is TGCGCCAGCAGCCGCCCCGACAGTCTTAATTCACCCCTCCACTTT. Translating it yields CASSRPDSLNSPLHF.

This clonotype was seen at least ten times. The V call is TRBV6-2 or TRBV6-3, the J call TRBJ2-7; D may correspond to TRBD1 or TRBD2 (5 bases each). Trimming shortened V by 8 bases and J by 6 bases, and 23 bases separated the two germline ends. Looked up from germline, CDR1 is MNHEY and CDR2 is SVGEGT. The CDR3 loop spans 15 amino acids. CDR3 loop: CASALMGPTKREQYF. The DNA for the CDR3 is TGTGCCAGCGCTTTAATGGGACCGACGAAACGCGAGCAGTACTTC.

This clonotype showed up many times. The chain is built from TRBV7-6 and TRBJ2-4; D perhaps matches TRBD1 (5 bases). The CDR3 covers 14 residues. Germline V gene sequence: CDR1 SGHVS, CDR2 FNYEAQ. V lost 5 bases to trimming and J lost 7 bases, with 15 bases between them. This chain's CDR3 is CASSRIDSPNIQYF. In nucleotides, the CDR3 is TGTGCCAGCAGCCGGATCGACAGCCCTAACATTCAGTACTTC.

This clonotype was seen many times. This chain uses TRBV10-3 with TRBJ1-2; 8 nucleotides agree with TRBD1. Trimming cost V 4 bases and J 6 bases; bases outside gene matches: 4. This CDR3 contains 13 residues. CDR1 and CDR2 from the germline V gene are ENHRY and SYGVKD. In DNA form, the CDR3 reads TGTGCCATCAGTGGACAGGGGCTGAATGGCTACACCTTC. Amino acid sequence: CAISGQGLNGYTF.

The chain couples TRBV6-6 to TRBJ1-1; D is perhaps TRBD1 (6 bases). Germline V CDR1 and CDR2: MNHNY, SVGAGI (reference sequence). The CDR3 length is 14 residues. V lost 2 bases and J lost 0, with 7 bases in between. In DNA form, the CDR3 reads TGTGCCAGCAGTTACGGACAGATGAACACTGAAGCTTTCTTT. It translates to CASSYGQMNTEAFF.

This clonotype came up many times. The J gene is TRBJ2-5, the V gene TRBV20-1, with D uncertain. The germline V and J ends were trimmed by 0 bases and 2 bases, with 10 bases remaining between them. There are 14 residues in the CDR3. Germline CDR1 reads DFQATT; CDR2 reads SNEGSKA (reference sequence). The CDR3 DNA reads TGCAGTGCTAGAGATGTGAGAAGACAAGAGACCCAGTACTTC. Protein product: CSARDVRRQETQYF.

This clonotype was seen many times. The chain links TRBV2 to TRBJ1-4; D unresolved. The CDR3 runs 15 residues. Germline V lookup: CDR1 SNHLY, CDR2 FYNNEI. V was cut by 1 base and J by 3 bases, with 9 bases left in between. The CDR3 loop is CASSEGGLANEKLFF. The CDR3, as DNA: TGTGCCAGCAGTGAAGGAGGGCTGGCTAATGAAAAACTGTTTTTT. Full variable domain (rest looked up from reference TRBV2 and TRBJ1-4): EPEVTQTPSHQVTQMGQEVILRCVPISNHLYFYWYRQILGQKVEFLVSFYNNEISEKSEIFDDQFSVERPDGSNFTLKIRSTKLEDSAMYFCASSEGGLANEKLFFGSGTQLSVL.

At least ten counts were recorded for this clonotype. The rearrangement links TRBV20-1 to TRBJ1-6, with D tentatively TRBD1 (6 bases). CDR1 is DFQATT and CDR2 is SNEGSKA in the germline V gene (reference sequence). The CDR3 loop spans 16 amino acids. Trimming shortened V by 0 bases and J by 0 bases, and 9 bases separated the two germline ends. CDR3: CSARDGGGSYNSPLHF. As DNA, the CDR3 is TGCAGTGCTAGAGATGGAGGGGGCTCCTATAATTCACCCCTCCACTTT.

This clonotype was seen repeatedly, ten times or more. The V gene is TRBV7-9, the J gene TRBJ1-4, with D uncertain. CDR3 size: 13 residues. Germline V CDR1 and CDR2: SEHNR, FQNEAQ (reference sequence). V was pared by 8 bases and J by 5 bases, with 12 bases between. The CDR3 DNA reads as TGTGCCAGCTCTCGATTTCTCAATGAAAAACTGTTTTTT. As protein: CASSRFLNEKLFF.

This clonotype appeared many times. A read error may account for a junction end that differs from germline. The rearrangement joins TRBV27 to TRBJ2-3; D may be TRBD2 (6 bases). The CDR3 spans 16 residues. CDR1 and CDR2 from the germline V gene are MNHEY and SMNVEV (reference sequence). The CDR3 sequence: CASSLRSSVGTDTQYF. The CDR3 coding sequence is TGTGCCAGCAGTTTACGTTCTAGCGTCGGCACAGATACGCAGTACTTT.

This clonotype was observed at least ten times. This sequence joins TRBV12-5 and TRBJ1-1; D is undetermined. This CDR3 contains 14 residues. CDR1 and CDR2 (germline): LGHNT, FRNRAP. V lost 3 bases to trimming and J lost 0 bases, with 8 bases between them. The CDR3 sequence is CASGFIGLNTEAFF. The CDR3 DNA reads as TGTGCTAGTGGTTTTATTGGGTTGAACACTGAAGCTTTCTTT. Filled out from reference TRBV12-5 and TRBJ1-1, the complete variable domain reads DARVTQTPRHKVTEMGQEVTMRCQPILGHNTVFWYRQTMMQGLELLAYFRNRAPLDDSGMPKDRFSAEMPDATLATLKIQPSEPRDSAVYFCASGFIGLNTEAFFGQGTRLTVV.

In its sample, this clonotype was seen many times. This chain uses TRBV11-2 with TRBJ1-1; D call uncertain. CDR3 length: 14 amino acids. The germline V gene has CDR1 SGHAT and CDR2 FQNNGV. Trimming shortened V by 5 bases and J by 6 bases, and 16 bases separated the two germline ends. CDR3 bases: TGTGCCAGCAGCCCCAATTTAGACATCCCTGAAGCTTTCTTT. Translating gives CASSPNLDIPEAFF.

This clonotype was seen many times. This sequence joins TRBV10-3 and TRBJ2-1, with 11 bases lining up with TRBD2. J gave up 6 bases and V 2 bases, and 6 bases lay outside the gene matches. Germline CDR1 and CDR2: ENHRY and SYGVKD. This CDR3 comprises 16 residues. In nucleotides, the CDR3 is TGTGCCATCAGTGAGCAGACTAGCGGGACTATCAATGAGCAGTTCTTC. The encoded protein is CAISEQTSGTINEQFF.

In this sample, this clonotype turned up many times. V and J are TRBV18 and TRBJ1-3, with unresolved D. CDR3 length: 14 amino acids. V was pared by 6 bases and J by 5 bases, with 14 bases between. Germline V lookup: CDR1 KGHSH, CDR2 LQKENI. In nucleotides, the CDR3 is TGTGCCAGCTCGGGGTCTGGCAAGCGAAACACCATATATTTT. It translates to CASSGSGKRNTIYF.

This clonotype has at least ten counts. The chain is built from TRBV20-1 and TRBJ2-3; TRBD2 might be the D (6 bases). The V and J ends lost 3 bases and 5 bases respectively, with 15 bases between them. The CDR3 consists of 14 residues. In germline, CDR1 is DFQATT, CDR2 SNEGSKA (reference sequence). DNA of the CDR3: TGCAGTGCTAGTCGGGCCTTGGGAGGAGATACGCAGTATTTT. As protein: CSASRALGGDTQYF.

In this sample, this clonotype turned up many times. CDR3 nucleotides: TGTGCCATCAGTACTATAGCCGGGACAGAGAACAATGAGCAGTTCTTC. Translation: CAISTIAGTENNEQFF. The V gene is TRBV10-3, the J gene TRBJ2-1, with TRBD1 matching over 7 bases. The CDR3 is 16 residues long. Germline V gives CDR1 ENHRY, CDR2 SYGVKD. Trimming removed 5 bases from V and 5 bases from J; junction bases left unmatched: 12.

This clonotype was counted many times. This chain joins TRBV24-1 and TRBJ1-1; the D is unclear. The CDR3 length is 15 residues. The ends were cut back, 5 bases at V and 1 base at J, with 13 bases in the middle. Germline assignment: CDR1 KGHDR and CDR2 SFDVKD. The CDR3: CATSAGFAGNTEAFF. The DNA for the CDR3 is TGTGCCACCAGTGCGGGATTTGCAGGGAACACTGAAGCTTTCTTT.

This clonotype was counted at least ten times. The chain joins TRBV6-6 to TRBJ2-7; 8 bases are a match to TRBD2. Trimming took 5 bases from V and 4 from J; bases not matched to a gene: 10. Germline V gene sequence: CDR1 MNHNY, CDR2 SVGAGI (reference sequence). This CDR3 is 15 amino acids long. CDR3 coding DNA: TGTGCCAGCAGTCCCGGGACTAGTAAGGGGTACGAGCAGTACTTC. Translated, it gives CASSPGTSKGYEQYF.

In its sample, this clonotype was seen many times. The V and J genes are TRBV7-2 and TRBJ1-3, with D uncertain. V dropped 1 base and J dropped 0 bases, with 7 bases sitting between them. The CDR3 totals 15 residues. The germline gives CDR1 SGHTA, CDR2 FQGNSA. In nucleotides, the CDR3 is TGTGCCAGCAGCTTAGTCCCGGGCTCTGGAAACACCATATATTTT. This translates into CASSLVPGSGNTIYF.

The sample holds many counts of this clonotype. The gene calls are TRBV6-5 and TRBJ2-3; no clear D. V lost 4 bases, J lost 6 bases, and 17 bases lay in between. Germline V gene lookup returns CDR1 MNHEY and CDR2 SVGAGI. This CDR3 contains 15 residues. CDR3 DNA: TGTGCCAGCAGTTCCGGCAGCCAAGCGCGGGATACGCAGTATTTT. Amino acids: CASSSGSQARDTQYF.

This clonotype has a count of ten or more. The V gene is TRBV11-2, the J gene TRBJ1-6; D perhaps matches TRBD1 (6 bases). This CDR3 contains 14 residues. Germline CDR1 reads SGHAT; CDR2 reads FQNNGV. The germline V and J ends were trimmed by 5 bases and 8 bases, with 13 bases remaining between them. CDR3 in amino acids: CASSPQGRHSPLHF. The CDR3 DNA follows: TGTGCCAGCAGCCCCCAGGGGAGGCATTCACCCCTCCACTTT.

This clonotype was detected ten times or more. V usage is TRBV2 and J usage is TRBJ2-4, with D possibly being TRBD2 (5 bases). CDR1 SNHLY and CDR2 FYNNEI come from the germline V gene. V was clipped by 7 bases and J by 7 bases, with 8 bases between them. This CDR3 region has 11 residues. The CDR3 loop is CASKRGNIQYF. Written as DNA, the CDR3 is TGTGCCAGCAAGAGAGGGAACATTCAGTACTTC.

This clonotype was detected ten times or more. The CDR3 sequence: CASSLTATGGNEQFF. The CDR3 DNA follows: TGTGCCAGCAGCTTAACGGCGACAGGGGGAAATGAGCAGTTCTTC. This chain joins TRBV7-3 and TRBJ2-1; 9 bases line up with TRBD1. The CDR3 is 15 amino acids. Per germline, CDR1 SGHTA and CDR2 FQGTGA. The J segment lost 7 bases and the V segment lost 0 bases, leaving 4 bases of the junction unmatched.

In its sample, this clonotype was seen many times. The chain recombines TRBV4-1 with TRBJ1-3, with D perhaps TRBD1 (5 bases). V lost 4 bases and J lost 0, with 25 bases in between. CDR1 and CDR2 from the germline V gene are MGHRA and YSYEKL. The CDR3 spans 20 residues. The CDR3 DNA reads TGCGCCAGCAGCCGTGTAATGCAGGGTGGTCGGGTAGGCTCTGGAAACACCATATATTTT. Translating it yields CASSRVMQGGRVGSGNTIYF.